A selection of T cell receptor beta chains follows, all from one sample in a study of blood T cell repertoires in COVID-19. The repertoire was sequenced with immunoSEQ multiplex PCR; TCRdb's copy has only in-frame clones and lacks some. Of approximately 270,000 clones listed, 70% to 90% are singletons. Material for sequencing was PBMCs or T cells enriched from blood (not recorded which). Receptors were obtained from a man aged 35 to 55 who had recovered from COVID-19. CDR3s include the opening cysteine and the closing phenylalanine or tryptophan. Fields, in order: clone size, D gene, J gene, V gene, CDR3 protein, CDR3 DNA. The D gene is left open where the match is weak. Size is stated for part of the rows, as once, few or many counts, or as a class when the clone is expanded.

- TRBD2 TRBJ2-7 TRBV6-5 CASSSSGSFHEQYF TGTGCCAGCAGTTCTAGCGGGAGTTTCCACGAGCAGTACTTC
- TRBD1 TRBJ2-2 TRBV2 CASTRDSGSSNTGELFF TGTGCCAGCACTAGGGACAGCGGCTCTTCTAACACCGGGGAGCTGTTTTTT
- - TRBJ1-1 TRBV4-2 CASSQDPGAEAFF TGTGCCAGCAGCCAAGATCCAGGGGCAGAGGCTTTCTTT
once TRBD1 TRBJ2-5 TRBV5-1 CASSLAGQGLETQYF TGCGCCAGCAGCTTAGCGGGACAGGGTTTGGAGACCCAGTACTTC
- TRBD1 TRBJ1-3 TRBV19 CASRPPTGRGNTIYF TGTGCCAGTAGGCCCCCGACAGGGCGAGGAAACACCATATATTTT
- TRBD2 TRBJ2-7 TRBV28 CASSVAAGGAYEQYF TGTGCCAGCAGTGTCGCAGCGGGAGGGGCCTACGAGCAGTACTTC
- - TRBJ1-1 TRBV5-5 CASSPGGAPMNTEAFF TGTGCCAGCAGCCCTGGGGGGGCGCCTATGAACACTGAAGCTTTCTTT
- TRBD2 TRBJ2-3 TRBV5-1 CASSLGRLADNTDTQYF TGCGCCAGCAGCTTGGGGAGACTAGCGGATAACACAGATACGCAGTATTTT
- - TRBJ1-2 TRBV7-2 CASSLKGANYGYTF TGTGCCAGCAGCTTAAAGGGAGCTAACTATGGCTACACCTTC
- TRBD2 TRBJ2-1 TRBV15 CATGVAGGPGFF TGTGCCACCGGAGTAGCGGGAGGGCCGGGATTCTTC
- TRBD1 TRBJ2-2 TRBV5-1 CASSQRDRGLSGELFF TGCGCCAGCAGCCAAAGAGACAGGGGGCTCTCCGGGGAGCTGTTTTTT
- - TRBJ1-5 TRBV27 CASGDDSFQPQHF TGTGCCAGCGGAGACGACAGTTTTCAGCCCCAGCATTTT
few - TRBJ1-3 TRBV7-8 CASSLSGTIPGNTIYF TGTGCCAGCAGCTTATCTGGGACAATCCCTGGAAACACCATATATTTT
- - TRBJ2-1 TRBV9 CASSVGGGRNEQFF TGTGCCAGCAGCGTAGGGGGGGGGCGGAATGAGCAGTTCTTC
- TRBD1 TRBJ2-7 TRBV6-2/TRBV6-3 CASSYRSRGLSVYEQYF TGTGCCAGCAGTTACAGAAGCAGGGGGCTATCGGTCTACGAGCAGTACTTC
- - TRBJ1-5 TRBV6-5 CASSSTYSNQPQHF TGTGCCAGCAGTTCTACCTATAGCAATCAGCCCCAGCATTTT
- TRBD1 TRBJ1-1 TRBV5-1 CASSPGTGGTEAFF TGCGCCAGCAGCCCCGGGACAGGGGGGACTGAAGCTTTCTTT
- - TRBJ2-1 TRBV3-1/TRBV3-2 CASSQGLIAASYNEQFF TGTGCCAGCAGCCAAGGCCTCATAGCGGCGTCCTACAATGAGCAGTTCTTC
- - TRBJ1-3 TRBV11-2 CASSARQDSGNTIYF TGTGCCAGCAGCGCCAGACAGGATTCTGGAAACACCATATATTTT